A selection of T cell receptor beta chains follows, all from one sample in a study of identical twins. One entry per CDR3 protein, called by TCRdb with MiXCR from the 5' RACE reads. The table lists under 300,000 distinct CDR3 sequences, roughly 13% of them singletons. The same specimen was also included in a second study, on yellow fever vaccine responses in identical twins.

The sample was memory (CD45RO+) T cells sorted from blood. These receptors all come from a woman between 18 and 29 years old in good health. CDR3s include the opening cysteine and the closing phenylalanine or tryptophan. The order of the fields is D gene, V gene, clone size, J gene, CDR3 protein, CDR3 DNA. The D gene is left open where the match is weak. Size tells how often a clone was seen (once, few, many) or the class of an expanded clone, and some rows leave it out.

TRBD2	TRBV24-1	-	TRBJ2-2	CAAFYFFGGVTSGRPYTGELFF	TGTGCCGCCTTTTATTTTTTTGGCGGAGTGACTAGCGGGAGGCCCTACACCGGGGAGCTGTTTTTT
-	TRBV12-3/TRBV12-4	few	TRBJ2-6	CASTLGRRALSSGANVLTF	TGTGCCAGCACTTTGGGAAGGCGAGCACTTAGCTCTGGGGCCAACGTCCTGACTTTC
-	TRBV18	-	TRBJ2-7	CASSEGGGSYEQYF	TGTGCCAGCTCGGAGGGTGGGGGCTCCTACGAGCAGTACTTC
-	TRBV3-1	few	TRBJ2-5	CASSRGKTQYF	TGTGCCAGCAGCCGGGGGAAGACCCAGTACTTC
-	TRBV4-3	few	TRBJ2-5	CASSQTPGETQYF	TGCGCCAGCAGCCAGACCCCGGGGGAGACCCAGTACTTC
TRBD2	TRBV3-1	many	TRBJ2-1	CASSLHGASGQAYNEQFF	TGTGCCAGCAGCCTTCATGGGGCTAGCGGGCAAGCCTACAATGAGCAGTTCTTC
TRBD1	TRBV29-1	-	TRBJ2-1	CSVGQAAEQFF	TGCAGCGTCGGACAGGCGGCTGAGCAGTTCTTC
TRBD1	TRBV7-9	many	TRBJ1-2	CASSLGGDSYGYTF	TGTGCCAGCAGCTTAGGAGGGGACAGCTATGGCTACACCTTC
-	TRBV7-9	many	TRBJ1-4	CASSRGGPTNEKLFF	TGTGCCAGCAGCCGAGGGGGACCAACTAATGAAAAACTGTTTTTT
TRBD1	TRBV3-1	few	TRBJ1-5	CASSPRQGDQPQHF	TGTGCCAGCAGCCCCCGACAGGGAGATCAGCCCCAGCATTTT
-	TRBV20-1	-	TRBJ2-1	CSAGRKGNKQFF	TGCAGTGCTGGGAGAAAGGGCAATAAGCAGTTCTTC
TRBD2	TRBV20-1	few	TRBJ2-2	CSATSLMLAANTGELFF	TGCAGTGCCACCTCGTTAATGCTAGCGGCGAACACCGGGGAGCTGTTTTTT
TRBD1	TRBV4-3	-	TRBJ2-5	CASSRSTGQGRETQYF	TGCGCCAGCAGCCGGTCGACGGGACAGGGCAGAGAGACCCAGTACTTC
TRBD1	TRBV6-1	many	TRBJ1-1	CASSPRGFNTEAFF	TGTGCCAGCAGCCCCAGGGGGTTTAACACTGAAGCTTTCTTT
TRBD1	TRBV25-1	few	TRBJ2-7	CASSESGQGDPYEQYF	TGTGCCAGCAGTGAATCGGGGCAGGGGGACCCCTACGAGCAGTACTTC
TRBD2	TRBV5-1	-	TRBJ2-7	CASSRGLAGAEQYF	TGCGCCAGCAGCAGAGGACTAGCGGGAGCCGAGCAGTACTTC
-	TRBV12-3/TRBV12-4	-	TRBJ1-1	CASSFKEGTEAFF	TGTGCCAGCAGTTTCAAAGAGGGCACTGAAGCTTTCTTT
-	TRBV5-1	few	TRBJ1-4	CASSLRGQDEKLFF	TGCGCCAGCAGCTTGCGGGGGCAGGATGAAAAACTGTTTTTT
TRBD2	TRBV27	few	TRBJ2-1	CASSRRAGGPSAYNEQFF	TGTGCCAGCAGTCGTCGCGCGGGAGGGCCCTCGGCCTACAATGAGCAGTTCTTC
-	TRBV5-1	many	TRBJ2-2	CASSFVSGAWNTGELFF	TGCGCCAGCAGCTTTGTCTCGGGGGCTTGGAACACCGGGGAGCTGTTTTTT
-	TRBV12-3/TRBV12-4	many	TRBJ2-4	CASSLSSKAKNIQYF	TGTGCCAGCAGTTTATCTAGTAAGGCCAAAAACATTCAGTACTTC
TRBD2	TRBV18	few	TRBJ2-2	CASSPGTSGGTGELFF	TGTGCCAGCTCACCGGGGACTAGCGGAGGTACCGGGGAGCTGTTTTTT
TRBD2	TRBV7-7	many	TRBJ2-2	CASSLRTSGPNTGELFF	TGTGCTAGCAGCTTAAGAACTAGCGGGCCGAACACCGGGGAGCTGTTTTTT
-	TRBV20-1	-	TRBJ2-7	CSAPDTSTYEQYF	TGCAGTGCCCCCGACACCTCCACCTACGAGCAGTACTTC
TRBD2	TRBV5-1	few	TRBJ2-1	CASSIGLAGGYNEQFF	TGCGCCAGCAGCATCGGACTAGCGGGGGGGTACAATGAGCAGTTCTTC
TRBD1	TRBV13	few	TRBJ2-7	CASSHGTGVEQYF	TGTGCCAGCAGCCACGGGACAGGGGTCGAGCAGTACTTC
-	TRBV6-4	few	TRBJ2-3	CASSDGADQEEQYF	TGTGCCAGCAGTGACGGAGCGGACCAGGAGGAGCAGTATTTT
TRBD2	TRBV11-2	few	TRBJ2-1	CASSSQRGGSNEQFF	TGTGCCAGCAGCTCTCAGCGGGGCGGGAGCAATGAGCAGTTCTTC
-	TRBV9	few	TRBJ2-1	CASSVELEYYNEQFF	TGTGCCAGCAGCGTAGAATTAGAGTACTACAATGAGCAGTTCTTC
TRBD2	TRBV20-1	-	TRBJ2-7	CSETGLVKYEQYF	TGCAGTGAAACGGGACTAGTAAAATACGAGCAGTACTTC
-	TRBV7-8	-	TRBJ2-1	CASTMEGRLGYNEQFF	TGTGCCAGCACCATGGAGGGCCGACTGGGATACAATGAGCAGTTCTTC
TRBD2	TRBV4-2	many	TRBJ2-1	CASSQDPGTTRNEQFF	TGTGCCAGCAGCCAAGATCCGGGGACTACTCGCAATGAGCAGTTCTTC
-	TRBV6-1	-	TRBJ2-5	CASSHAFGETQYF	TGTGCCAGCAGTCACGCCTTCGGGGAGACCCAGTACTTC